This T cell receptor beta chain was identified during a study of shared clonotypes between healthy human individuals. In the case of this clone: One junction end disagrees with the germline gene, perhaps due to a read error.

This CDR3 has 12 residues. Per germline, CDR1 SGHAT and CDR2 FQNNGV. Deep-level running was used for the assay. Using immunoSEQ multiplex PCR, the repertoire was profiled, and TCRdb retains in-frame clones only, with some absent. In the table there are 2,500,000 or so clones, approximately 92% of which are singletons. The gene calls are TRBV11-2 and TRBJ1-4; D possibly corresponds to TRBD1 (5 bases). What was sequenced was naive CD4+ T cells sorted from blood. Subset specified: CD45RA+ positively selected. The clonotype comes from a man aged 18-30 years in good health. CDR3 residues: CASSPSGAGEIF. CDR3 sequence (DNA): TGTGCCAGCAGCCCCTCCGGGGCGGGCGAGATTTTT.